This TCR beta chain appears in the sequencing data of a study of T cell changes during pregnancy in multiple sclerosis. The repertoire was sequenced with immunoSEQ multiplex PCR; TCRdb's copy has only in-frame clones and lacks some. The table records around 88,000 clones, approximately 92% of them present only once. The table lists this clone with a count of one. The CDR3 is 14 amino acids. The germline gives CDR1 MNHEY, CDR2 SMNVEV (reference sequence). Trimming took 2 bases from V and 6 from J, leaving 8 bases between them. The sequence was obtained from a female donor with multiple sclerosis, enrolled in a pregnancy study. The sample consisted of peripheral blood, taken in the first trimester of pregnancy. The genes are TRBV27 and TRBJ2-6, with unresolved D. The CDR3 nucleotides are TGTGCCAGCAGTTTACGACACCCGGCCAACGTCCTGACTTTC. Translated, it gives CASSLRHPANVLTF.